One and the same sample provided the 26 T cell receptor beta chains below, sequenced in a study of shared clonotypes between healthy human individuals (TCRdb year 2020). The library was built by means of the immunoSEQ multiplex PCR assay. Sourced from immuneACCESS, this table was stored by TCRdb with only in-frame sequences that have V and J called. A share of the clones is absent; for the studies checked, an unresolved V gene accounts for under half, and the remainder has no known explanation. This sample lists roughly 300,000 clones; around 70% were detected once. The ten largest make up over 9.5% of the sample. The sample was memory CD4+ T cells sorted from blood. According to the study, the label for this sample's cell subset or site signals: CD45RA-negative fraction. These receptors came from a man in his thirties or forties in good health.

The V and J genes are TRBV7-8 and TRBJ2-3; 9 bases map to TRBD1. The germline V gene encodes CDR1 SGHVS and CDR2 FQNEAQ. The CDR3 contains 16 residues. The V gene end was trimmed by 3 bases and the J gene end by 5 bases; junction bases not matched to a gene: 9. The CDR3 loop reads CASSLGQGRIGDTQYF. As DNA, the CDR3 is TGTGCCAGCAGCTTGGGACAGGGAAGGATAGGAGATACGCAGTATTTT.

The chain joins TRBV2 to TRBJ2-7; TRBD1 or TRBD2 may be the D gene (5 bases each). From germline, CDR1 is SNHLY and CDR2 FYNNEI. The CDR3 consists of 15 residues. Trimming stripped 5 bases from V and 0 bases from J, with 14 bases between. In nucleotides, the CDR3 is TGTGCCAGCAGTCCCGGGGACGGAGCCTCCTACGAGCAGTACTTC. It translates to CASSPGDGASYEQYF.

This clone was counted a few times. The chain recombines TRBV2 with TRBJ2-1; TRBD1 might be the D (5 bases). The V and J ends lost 8 bases and 5 bases respectively, with 10 bases between them. This CDR3 region has 12 residues. CDR1 SNHLY and CDR2 FYNNEI come from the germline V gene. The CDR3 sequence: CASRPGNNEQFF. CDR3 bases: TGTGCCAGCCGGCCAGGGAACAATGAGCAGTTCTTC.

The chain couples TRBV11-2 to TRBJ2-5; 10 bases map to TRBD2. CDR1 is SGHAT and CDR2 is FQNNGV in the germline V gene. The CDR3 has 16 amino acids. Germline trimming cut 5 bases from V and 3 bases from J; bases unmatched to any gene: 9. The CDR3 loop reads CASSLGVAGGEETQYF. The CDR3, as DNA: TGTGCCAGCAGCCTAGGGGTAGCGGGAGGTGAAGAGACCCAGTACTTC.

J is TRBJ2-5 and V is TRBV7-9, with 11 bases fitting TRBD2. The CDR3 runs to 16 residues. Unmatched junction bases numbered 9, after V lost 5 bases and J lost 4 bases. Looked up from germline, CDR1 is SEHNR and CDR2 is FQNEAQ (reference sequence). The CDR3 DNA reads as TGTGCCAGCAGCAATAGCGGGAGGGCCCTCGGAGAGACCCAGTACTTC. It codes for CASSNSGRALGETQYF.

This clone ranks as medium-sized (0.01 to 0.1%). The same CDR3 can be traced to other DNA sequences in this sample. CDR3 DNA sequence: TGTGCCAGCAGCATGGACAGCGTCACTACCTATGGCTACACCTTC. Protein sequence: CASSMDSVTTYGYTF. The V call is TRBV5-4, the J call TRBJ1-2; a weak D match, TRBD1 (6 bases). With 4 bases removed from V and 4 bases from J, the gap between germline ends came to 17 bases. This CDR3 contains 15 residues. Germline CDR1 and CDR2: SGHNT and YYREEE (reference sequence).

This clone is a singleton in its sample. The rearrangement joins TRBV6-6 to TRBJ1-1; D remains ambiguous. Trimming left V 1 base short and J 1 base short, with 7 bases between. The CDR3 spans 14 residues. Per germline, CDR1 MNHNY and CDR2 SVGAGI (reference sequence). For the CDR3, the DNA is TGTGCCAGCAGTTACTTTACACAGAACACTGAAGCTTTCTTT. It codes for CASSYFTQNTEAFF.

This sequence joins TRBV29-1 and TRBJ2-3, with D tentatively TRBD1 or TRBD2 (5 bases each). V lost 8 bases and J 8 bases, leaving 11 bases between the germline ends. The CDR3 length is 10 residues. Germline CDR1 reads SQVTM; CDR2 reads ANQGSEA. CDR3 loop: CSSGGGTQYF. In DNA, the CDR3 is TGCAGCTCAGGTGGGGGTACGCAGTATTTT.

The chain carries TRBV7-9 and TRBJ2-1; D is uncertain. V gave up 5 bases and J gave up 7 bases, with 6 bases separating them. There are 11 residues in the CDR3. The germline CDR1 and CDR2 sequences are SEHNR and FQNEAQ (reference sequence). CDR3 coding DNA: TGTGCCAGCAGCCCGAGGAATGAGCAGTTCTTC. This codes for CASSPRNEQFF.

The V call is TRBV15, the J call TRBJ1-4; D unclear. The CDR3 is 11 amino acids. V was clipped by 0 bases and J by 14 bases, with 7 bases between them. CDR1 LNHNV and CDR2 YYDKDF come from the germline V gene (reference sequence). Here the CDR3 reads CATSRDSGLFF. The CDR3 nucleotides read TGTGCCACCAGCAGAGATTCGGGGCTGTTTTTT.

The chain combines TRBV5-4 with TRBJ2-3; D perhaps matches TRBD1 (5 bases). This CDR3 contains 14 residues. CDR1 is SGHNT and CDR2 is YYREEE in the germline V gene (reference sequence). The germline V and J ends were trimmed by 1 base and 2 bases, with 8 bases remaining between them. The CDR3 DNA sequence: TGTGCCAGCAGCTTGAAACAGGACACAGATACGCAGTATTTT. It specifies CASSLKQDTDTQYF.

This chain links TRBV29-1 with TRBJ2-3, with D possibly being TRBD1 (6 bases). In germline, CDR1 is SQVTM, CDR2 ANQGSEA. The CDR3 extends over 14 amino acids. Trimming pared 7 bases from V and 0 bases from J, leaving 14 bases between. The CDR3 bases are TGCAGCGGAAGGACAGCCACTAGCACAGATACGCAGTATTTT. This translates into CSGRTATSTDTQYF.

The chain has TRBV7-2 and TRBJ2-1; TRBD2 aligns across 10 bases. V dropped 4 bases and J dropped 8; count of bases not matched to a gene: 14. Germline CDR1 and CDR2: SGHTA and FQGNSA. The CDR3 contains 17 residues. Here the CDR3 reads CASSSLPLAGVLHEQFF. CDR3 nucleotides: TGTGCCAGCAGCTCACTTCCTCTAGCGGGAGTACTCCATGAGCAGTTCTTC.

This clone has only a few counts. This rearrangement joins TRBV10-3 to TRBJ1-2; 7 nucleotides agree with TRBD1. CDR1 ENHRY and CDR2 SYGVKD come from the germline V gene. The CDR3 contains 18 residues. The J segment lost 0 bases and the V segment lost 0 bases, leaving 10 bases of the junction unmatched. CDR3 nucleotides: TGTGCCATCAGTGAGTCGGAGACAGGGAGAGCCTCTAACTATGGCTACACCTTC. This translates into CAISESETGRASNYGYTF.

This chain connects TRBV5-4 to TRBJ2-5; 9 nucleotides match TRBD1. The V gene's germline CDR1 is SGHNT and CDR2 YYREEE (reference sequence). The CDR3 sequence is 15 residues long. J gave up 5 bases and V 4 bases, and 9 bases lay outside the gene matches. The CDR3: CASSRKTGGIETQYF. CDR3 sequence (DNA): TGTGCCAGCAGCCGGAAGACAGGGGGGATCGAGACCCAGTACTTC.

V and J are TRBV29-1 and TRBJ2-1; 10 bases align to TRBD2. The CDR3 has 14 amino acids. Trimming cost V 7 bases and J 8 bases; bases outside gene matches: 11. CDR1 and CDR2 (germline): SQVTM, ANQGSEA. The CDR3 sequence is CSGTGLAKLDEQFF. DNA of the CDR3: TGCAGCGGGACGGGACTAGCGAAGTTGGATGAGCAGTTCTTC.

The V and J genes are TRBV14 and TRBJ1-4; a possible D gene is TRBD1 (5 bases). V was trimmed by 0 bases and J by 7 bases, leaving 15 bases between them. The CDR3 consists of 16 residues. Germline V gene lookup returns CDR1 SGHDN and CDR2 FVKESK. DNA for the CDR3: TGTGCCAGCAGCCAAGATGTCGGGGGAAGAGGTGAAAAACTGTTTTTT. This codes for CASSQDVGGRGEKLFF.

The chain employs TRBV18 and TRBJ2-1; 7 bases fit TRBD1. After removal of 2 bases from V and 5 bases from J, the junction contained 9 bases not matched to a gene. The germline gives CDR1 KGHSH, CDR2 LQKENI. The CDR3 length is 16 residues. The CDR3 sequence is CASSPSRGLGNNEQFF. The CDR3 nucleotides read TGTGCCAGCTCACCAAGTAGGGGGCTAGGGAACAATGAGCAGTTCTTC.

This clone was detected once. The rearrangement joins TRBV7-9 to TRBJ2-3; possibly TRBD1 or TRBD2 for D (5 bases each). CDR1 is SEHNR, CDR2 FQNEAQ, per germline (reference sequence). V was trimmed by 1 base and J by 4 bases, leaving 9 bases between them. The CDR3 loop spans 14 amino acids. As DNA, the CDR3 is TGTGCCAGCAGCTTAGAGGGGAGCTCAGATACGCAGTATTTT. Translated: CASSLEGSSDTQYF.

The rearrangement links TRBV18 to TRBJ2-2; D assignment may be TRBD1 or TRBD2 (5 bases each). The CDR3 runs to 15 residues. Looked up from germline, CDR1 is KGHSH and CDR2 is LQKENI. Deletions cut 3 bases from V and 4 bases from J, with 12 bases between. The DNA for the CDR3 is TGTGCCAGCTCACCTCTGGGGGTCTTCACCGGGGAGCTGTTTTTT. Encoded protein: CASSPLGVFTGELFF.

V and J are TRBV2 and TRBJ2-5; TRBD2 might be the D (7 bases). CDR3 length: 14 residues. V was trimmed by 3 bases and J by 5 bases, leaving 13 bases between them. From germline, CDR1 is SNHLY and CDR2 FYNNEI. CDR3 loop: CASSDVGGRETQYF. The DNA of the CDR3 is TGTGCCAGCAGTGATGTGGGGGGGCGGGAGACCCAGTACTTC. The full variable domain, in which reference TRBV2 and TRBJ2-5 provide the parts outside the CDR3, is EPEVTQTPSHQVTQMGQEVILRCVPISNHLYFYWYRQILGQKVEFLVSFYNNEISEKSEIFDDQFSVERPDGSNFTLKIRSTKLEDSAMYFCASSDVGGRETQYFGPGTRLLVL.

V and J are TRBV5-6 and TRBJ1-4, with D hard to call. This CDR3 has 15 residues. V lost 4 bases and J 2 bases, leaving 12 bases between the germline ends. Germline lookup yields CDR1 SGHDT and CDR2 YYEEEE. Written as DNA, the CDR3 is TGTGCCAGCAGCCACGTGAGAGGGACTAATGAAAAACTGTTTTTT. Its protein product is CASSHVRGTNEKLFF.

The table lists this clone with a few counts. The chain employs TRBV9 and TRBJ2-7, with 7 bases aligning to TRBD1. The germline V gene encodes CDR1 SGDLS and CDR2 YYNGEE. The CDR3 loop spans 14 amino acids. J was trimmed by 0 bases and V by 3 bases; bases with no gene match: 3. The CDR3 coding sequence is TGTGCCAGCAGCGCCGGACAGGCCTCCTACGAGCAGTACTTC. It yields the protein CASSAGQASYEQYF.

This chain uses TRBV15 with TRBJ1-2; no reliable D call. The CDR3 extends over 15 amino acids. The V gene's germline CDR1 is LNHNV and CDR2 YYDKDF (reference sequence). V was pared by 1 base and J by 0 bases, with 9 bases between. The CDR3 loop is CATSRVAGANYGYTF. The CDR3 DNA follows: TGTGCCACCAGCAGAGTTGCCGGTGCTAACTATGGCTACACCTTC.

The rearrangement joins TRBV5-6 to TRBJ2-3, with 7 bases matching TRBD2. Germline CDR1 is SGHDT and CDR2 is YYEEEE. Germline trimming cut 4 bases from V and 0 bases from J; bases unmatched to any gene: 8. This CDR3 spans 16 amino acids. The DNA for the CDR3 is TGTGCCAGCAGCAATCAAGCGGGAAAAAGCACAGATACGCAGTATTTT. It translates to CASSNQAGKSTDTQYF.

The rearrangement links TRBV11-2 to TRBJ1-1, with unresolved D. Germline CDR1 reads SGHAT; CDR2 reads FQNNGV. The CDR3 loop spans 12 amino acids. V gave up 2 bases and J gave up 0 bases, with 1 base separating them. The CDR3 region is CASSLLNTEAFF. The CDR3, as DNA: TGTGCCAGCAGCTTACTGAACACTGAAGCTTTCTTT.